These 20 T cell receptor beta chains were all obtained from the same sample, sequenced in a study of control samples from healthy donors and cancer patients. Clones were read by immunoSEQ multiplex PCR, and TCRdb kept only the in-frame ones, dropping some. The sample carries 200,000 to 250,000 clones, roughly 94% recorded once. The sample consisted of blood. The receptors come from a man between 45 and 60 years old in good health.

The chain joins TRBV5-4 to TRBJ1-1; TRBD1 is a possible D gene (6 bases). V lost 4 bases and J 4 bases, leaving 17 bases between the germline ends. CDR3 length: 15 residues. Germline V gene sequence: CDR1 SGHNT, CDR2 YYREEE (reference sequence). The CDR3 sequence: CASSSRTAGATEAFF. CDR3 DNA: TGTGCCAGCAGCAGTCGAACCGCGGGGGCCACTGAAGCTTTCTTT.

The chain employs TRBV2 and TRBJ2-6; 8 bases map to TRBD1. Trimming cost V 6 bases and J 9 bases; bases outside gene matches: 7. This CDR3 comprises 14 residues. CDR1 is SNHLY and CDR2 is FYNNEI in the germline V gene. CDR3 region: CASSSDRAGNVLTF. The CDR3 bases are TGTGCCAGCAGCTCGGACAGGGCTGGCAACGTCCTGACTTTC. Full variable domain (rest looked up from reference TRBV2 and TRBJ2-6): EPEVTQTPSHQVTQMGQEVILRCVPISNHLYFYWYRQILGQKVEFLVSFYNNEISEKSEIFDDQFSVERPDGSNFTLKIRSTKLEDSAMYFCASSSDRAGNVLTFGAGSRLTVL.

The V and J genes are TRBV2 and TRBJ2-7, with D possibly matching TRBD2 (5 bases). With 1 base removed from V and 3 bases from J, the gap between germline ends came to 10 bases. The CDR3 has 14 residues. CDR1 is SNHLY, CDR2 FYNNEI, per germline. CDR3 in DNA: TGTGCCAGCAGTGAAGGGTTCCGGGGCTACGAGCAGTACTTC. The encoded protein is CASSEGFRGYEQYF.

The chain has TRBV27 and TRBJ1-1; 7 positions match TRBD1. Germline-derived CDR1 and CDR2 are MNHEY and SMNVEV (reference sequence). V dropped 7 bases and J dropped 4; count of bases not matched to a gene: 9. This CDR3 comprises 14 residues. This chain's CDR3 is CASKIQGRGTEAFF. The CDR3 coding sequence is TGTGCCAGCAAAATACAGGGGCGGGGCACTGAAGCTTTCTTT.

This chain uses TRBV5-5 with TRBJ1-6; 7 bases align to TRBD1. The ends lost 3 bases at V and 5 bases at J; junction bases unmatched: 5. Germline lookup yields CDR1 SGHKS and CDR2 YYEKEE (reference sequence). CDR3 length: 15 residues. The CDR3 region has the DNA TGTGCCAGCAGCTCCGGGACAGCCGATAATTCACCCCTCCACTTT. Protein product: CASSSGTADNSPLHF. Looking up the rest from reference TRBV5-5 and TRBJ1-6 gives the full variable domain: DAGVTQSPTHLIKTRGQQVTLRCSPISGHKSVSWYQQVLGQGPQFIFQYYEKEERGRGNFPDRFSARQFPNYSSELNVNALLLGDSALYLCASSSGTADNSPLHFGNGTRLTVT.

The rearrangement uses TRBV10-3 and TRBJ2-7; D assignment may be TRBD1 or TRBD2 (6 bases each). V dropped 0 bases and J dropped 11 bases, with 17 bases sitting between them. The CDR3 sequence is 14 residues long. CDR1 is ENHRY, CDR2 SYGVKD, per germline. The CDR3 sequence is CAISESKGGLGEYV. The CDR3 DNA sequence: TGTGCCATCAGTGAGTCGAAGGGGGGATTAGGGGAGTACGTC.

In its sample, this clone was seen once. The chain links TRBV19 to TRBJ1-1; D is undetermined. The CDR3 totals 13 residues. The germline V and J ends were trimmed by 5 bases and 1 base, with 8 bases remaining between them. The V gene's germline CDR1 is LNHDA and CDR2 SQIVND (reference sequence). The CDR3 sequence is CASSAQRNTEAFF. CDR3 nucleotides: TGTGCCAGTAGTGCTCAGAGGAACACTGAAGCTTTCTTT.

The V call is TRBV5-4, the J call TRBJ2-3; 8 bases fit TRBD1. The V gene end was trimmed by 4 bases and the J gene end by 0 bases; junction bases not matched to a gene: 10. CDR3 size: 17 residues. CDR1 is SGHNT and CDR2 is YYREEE in the germline V gene (reference sequence). The CDR3 sequence is CASSIPGTGHSTDTQYF. In nucleotides, the CDR3 is TGTGCCAGCAGCATTCCTGGGACAGGCCATAGCACAGATACGCAGTATTTT.

This clone was detected only once. Written as DNA, the CDR3 is TGTGCCAGCAGTTTACTGAACTATGGCTACACCTTC. Translation gives CASSLLNYGYTF. The V and J genes are TRBV12-3 or TRBV12-4 and TRBJ1-2; the D is unclear. Between the trimmed V and J ends, which lost 2 bases and 2 bases, there was a span of 3 bases. The CDR3 totals 12 residues.

This chain connects TRBV20-1 to TRBJ2-1; unclear D gene. The length of the CDR3 is 12 residues. Trimming shortened V by 3 bases and J by 6 bases, and 9 bases separated the two germline ends. From germline, CDR1 is DFQATT and CDR2 SNEGSKA (reference sequence). Written as DNA, the CDR3 is TGCAGTGCTAGTGTACGGGTCAATGAGCAGTTCTTC. Residues: CSASVRVNEQFF.

The chain uses TRBV19 and TRBJ1-2; no firm D call. V shed 2 bases and J shed 6 bases, with 16 bases lying between them. Germline CDR1 and CDR2: LNHDA and SQIVND (reference sequence). CDR3 length: 15 residues. The CDR3 nucleotides read TGTGCCAGTAGTATACAATCGCCGGGAGGGAATGGCTACACCTTC. This translates into CASSIQSPGGNGYTF. The whole variable domain, remainder taken from reference TRBV19 and TRBJ1-2, is DGGITQSPKYLFRKEGQNVTLSCEQNLNHDAMYWYRQDPGQGLRLIYYSQIVNDFQKGDIAEGYSVSREKKESFPLTVTSAQKNPTAFYLCASSIQSPGGNGYTFGSGTRLTVV.

The rearrangement joins TRBV28 to TRBJ1-6; D unclear. The CDR3 totals 16 residues. V gave up 3 bases and J gave up 11 bases, with 20 bases separating them. Germline CDR1 and CDR2: MDHEN and SYDVKM. Here the CDR3 reads CASSLLQSGSVAPLHF. The CDR3 DNA follows: TGTGCCAGCAGTTTGCTCCAGTCCGGTTCGGTAGCACCCCTCCACTTT.

This clone was detected once. The gene calls are TRBV7-9 and TRBJ2-1; D is unclear. Germline V gives CDR1 SEHNR, CDR2 FQNEAQ (reference sequence). V lost 5 bases and J lost 6, with 5 bases in between. The CDR3 is 11 amino acids. CDR3 loop: CASSLVNEQFF. The CDR3 region has the DNA TGTGCCAGCAGCCTCGTCAATGAGCAGTTCTTC.

The gene calls are TRBV28 and TRBJ2-1, with D possibly TRBD1 on 6 matching bases. Per germline, CDR1 MDHEN and CDR2 SYDVKM. The V end lost 6 bases, the J end lost 3 bases, and 9 bases lay between the germline ends. This CDR3 has 13 residues. CDR3 in amino acids: CASRDSRYNEQFF. In DNA form, the CDR3 reads TGTGCCAGCAGGGACAGCCGCTACAATGAGCAGTTCTTC.

The chain joins TRBV5-1 to TRBJ1-1; TRBD1 agrees at 7 bases. The CDR3 extends over 13 amino acids. Germline V gene data show CDR1 as SGHRS and CDR2 as YFSETQ. The junction had 4 bases not matched to a gene; V was cut back by 3 bases and J by 5 bases. For the CDR3, the DNA is TGCGCCAGCAGCTCGACAGGGCGGACTGAAGCTTTCTTT. Translation: CASSSTGRTEAFF.

This rearrangement joins TRBV4-2 to TRBJ2-3; maybe TRBD2 (5 bases). Germline-derived CDR1 and CDR2 are LGHNA and YNFKEQ. The ends were cut back, 0 bases at V and 7 bases at J, with 14 bases in the middle. This CDR3 spans 15 amino acids. The CDR3 DNA is TGTGCCAGCAGCCAAGAAGCCCTGCCGGGAAATACGCAGTATTTT. This translates into CASSQEALPGNTQYF.

In this sample, this clone turned up a few times. The gene calls are TRBV2 and TRBJ1-1; 7 nucleotides align to TRBD1. The CDR3 is 21 residues long. Trimming took 0 bases from V and 0 from J; bases not matched to a gene: 19. Germline CDR1 is SNHLY and CDR2 is FYNNEI. The CDR3 DNA follows: TGTGCCAGCAGTGAAGCGCTTCCGTTATACAGGGGCAACCTTATGAACACTGAAGCTTTCTTT. It translates to CASSEALPLYRGNLMNTEAFF.

This clone appeared a single time. The chain links TRBV28 to TRBJ2-7; TRBD2 is a possible D gene (5 bases). The CDR3 runs to 14 residues. Germline V gene sequence: CDR1 MDHEN, CDR2 SYDVKM. V shed 5 bases and J shed 0 bases, with 11 bases lying between them. CDR3 sequence reads: CASSGAGLSYEQYV. CDR3 bases: TGTGCCAGCAGTGGTGCGGGTCTCTCCTACGAGCAGTACGTC.

V is TRBV19 and J is TRBJ2-1; perhaps TRBD1 as D (5 bases). The CDR3 loop spans 15 amino acids. Between the trimmed V and J ends, which lost 3 bases and 0 bases, there was a span of 9 bases. Germline V gene data show CDR1 as LNHDA and CDR2 as SQIVND (reference sequence). CDR3 nucleotides: TGTGCCAGTAGTATTAGGGGTCTCTCCTACAATGAGCAGTTCTTC. Protein: CASSIRGLSYNEQFF.

Here the CDR3 DNA reads TGTGCCAGCAGCCCGGAGAGGGATACGCAGTATTTT. It encodes CASSPERDTQYF. This chain joins TRBV2 and TRBJ2-3; no definite D call. Germline CDR1 is SNHLY and CDR2 is FYNNEI. The CDR3 sequence is 12 residues long. The V end was cut by 6 bases, the J end by 6 bases, with 10 bases between.